This section outlines one T cell receptor (beta chain) sequence together with its context. The antigen remains unidentified. This record belongs to a study of chemoradiotherapy in HPV16-positive cancers. Overall study context: A couple of HPV16-positive patients' cells yielded candidate HPV-specific clones and common motifs. General study results and limits: In HPV16-positive patients, HPV-responsive T-cell expansion tracked better recurrence-free survival.

Clones were sequenced by immunoSEQ multiplex PCR, and TCRdb holds only the in-frame ones, with some missing. The sample shows some 900 clones, 70% to 80% of them seen only once. Samples were taken several times over chemoradiotherapy. The sequence was obtained from a human donor with HPV-associated anogenital cancer. The sample in question was tumor tissue, obtained from a patient who underwent chemoradiotherapy.

The CDR3 DNA is TGTGCCAGCAGTTATGGTAACAGGGGGCGGTTTGAAGCTTTCTTT. Protein sequence: CASSYGNRGRFEAFF. The chain recombines TRBV6-5 with TRBJ1-1; 9 bases align to TRBD1. The length of the CDR3 is 15 residues. V was pared by 3 bases and J by 7 bases, with 9 bases of the junction left unmatched. Germline-derived CDR1 and CDR2 are MNHEY and SVGAGI.